The 21 T cell receptor beta chains below come from one sample, sequenced in a study of beta chain features in type 1 diabetes. The entirety of the isolated RNA underwent reverse transcription, so expressed TCRB transcripts were sequenced. The assay was immunoSEQ multiplex PCR, and TCRdb's table has in-frame clones only and misses some. The sample has roughly 610,000 clones, around a sixth seen once; the top ten hold around 0.1%. The sample comprised naive CD4+ T cells from blood. All receptors come from a man younger than 35 in good health.

There are a few counts of this clone. The chain couples TRBV28 to TRBJ1-2; perhaps TRBD1 as D (5 bases). Germline V gene sequence: CDR1 MDHEN, CDR2 SYDVKM. With 8 bases removed from V and 5 bases from J, the gap between germline ends came to 6 bases. This CDR3 comprises 10 residues. The CDR3 here is CASGAYGYTF. DNA of the CDR3: TGTGCCAGCGGGGCGTATGGCTACACCTTC.

This clone showed up just a few times. The chain joins TRBV4-3 to TRBJ2-5; no reliable D call. This CDR3 region has 17 residues. The V gene's germline CDR1 is LGHNA and CDR2 YSLEER. V was pared by 1 base and J by 4 bases, with 19 bases between. CDR3 sequence: CASSQGSTPGRGETQYF. The CDR3 region has the DNA TGCGCCAGCAGCCAAGGGTCGACACCAGGACGCGGAGAGACCCAGTACTTC.

This clone came up a few times. This chain links TRBV11-1 with TRBJ2-7; the D gene is possibly TRBD2 (5 bases). The length of the CDR3 is 15 residues. Germline CDR1 is SGHAT and CDR2 is FQDESV (reference sequence). V was cut by 5 bases and J by 0 bases, with 14 bases left in between. CDR3 residues: CASSPSGRSSYEQYF. In nucleotides, the CDR3 is TGTGCCAGCAGCCCCAGCGGCAGGAGCTCCTACGAGCAGTACTTC.

The chain couples TRBV19 to TRBJ2-7; TRBD2 matches 7 bases. Looked up from germline, CDR1 is LNHDA and CDR2 is SQIVND (reference sequence). This CDR3 is 15 amino acids long. Losses at the gene ends were 10 bases for V and 3 bases for J; bases not matched to a gene: 15. The CDR3: CATSDGSGSNYEQYF. The CDR3 region has the DNA TGTGCCACCTCGGACGGTAGCGGGTCAAACTACGAGCAGTACTTC.

This chain links TRBV28 with TRBJ1-2, with a weak D call TRBD1 (5 bases). With 8 bases removed from V and 7 bases from J, the gap between germline ends came to 17 bases. The CDR3 is 13 residues long. The V gene's germline CDR1 is MDHEN and CDR2 SYDVKM. The CDR3 protein is CASAGGWDRGYTF. The CDR3 bases are TGTGCCAGCGCCGGAGGCTGGGACCGTGGCTACACCTTC.

This chain uses TRBV29-1 with TRBJ1-3; no reliable D call. V lost 7 bases and J lost 0, with 7 bases in between. From germline, CDR1 is SQVTM and CDR2 ANQGSEA. The length of the CDR3 is 12 residues. The DNA of the CDR3 is TGCAGCGGCCGGCACTCTGGAAACACCATATATTTT. This sequence encodes CSGRHSGNTIYF.

This clone has only a few counts. V usage is TRBV15 and J usage is TRBJ2-7; TRBD1 matches 12 bases. J lost 4 bases, V lost 0 bases, and 4 bases had no gene match. Per germline, CDR1 LNHNV and CDR2 YYDKDF (reference sequence). CDR3 length: 16 residues. The CDR3 is CATSRDGTGGFYEQYF. In DNA form, the CDR3 reads TGTGCCACCAGCAGAGATGGGACAGGGGGCTTTTACGAGCAGTACTTC. Full variable domain (remainder filled in from reference TRBV15 and TRBJ2-7): DAMVIQNPRYQVTQFGKPVTLSCSQTLNHNVMYWYQQKSSQAPKLLFHYYDKDFNNEADTPDNFQSRRPNTSFCFLDIRSPGLGDTAMYLCATSRDGTGGFYEQYFGPGTRLTVT.

Only a few counts were recorded for this clone. The CDR3 here is CASSLVGSFSYEQYF. CDR3 sequence (DNA): TGTGCCAGCAGCTTAGTGGGTTCCTTCTCCTACGAGCAGTACTTC. This sequence joins TRBV7-9 and TRBJ2-7; D is ambiguous. CDR3 size: 15 residues. Looked up from germline, CDR1 is SEHNR and CDR2 is FQNEAQ (reference sequence). The V end was cut by 1 base, the J end by 0 bases, with 10 bases between.

The chain combines TRBV28 with TRBJ2-1; D not resolved. Germline CDR1 MDHEN, CDR2 SYDVKM. Trimming removed 6 bases from V and 10 bases from J, with 10 bases in between. The CDR3 loop spans 11 amino acids. The CDR3 DNA reads TGTGCCAGCAGGACCAGACGGGAGCAGTTCTTC. Protein sequence: CASRTRREQFF.

This chain links TRBV7-6 with TRBJ2-7; a possible D gene is TRBD1 (6 bases). Germline V gene lookup returns CDR1 SGHVS and CDR2 FNYEAQ. V was shortened by 2 bases and J by 2 bases, with 13 bases between the two germline ends. The CDR3 is made up of 15 amino acids. The CDR3: CASSLSDSQTYEQYF. The CDR3 DNA sequence: TGTGCCAGCAGCTTATCGGACAGTCAGACCTACGAGCAGTACTTC.

The rearrangement uses TRBV21-1 and TRBJ1-2; no check of the table's D call, TRBD1, against the DNA was made. TRBV21-1 is tagged as a pseudogene. This CDR3 has 16 amino acids. This chain's CDR3 is CASSEEIRDRAYGYTF. CDR3 coding DNA: TGTGCCAGCAGCGAAGAGATCCGGGACAGGGCCTATGGCTACACCTTC.

This clone was seen a few times. This sequence joins TRBV5-1 and TRBJ2-7, with D perhaps TRBD1 or TRBD2 (5 bases each). This CDR3 comprises 15 residues. Germline CDR1 is SGHRS and CDR2 is YFSETQ. V was cut by 0 bases and J by 4 bases, with 14 bases left in between. This chain's CDR3 is CASSLDPGTEYEQYF. The CDR3 DNA sequence: TGCGCCAGCAGCTTGGACCCGGGGACCGAGTACGAGCAGTACTTC.

The rearrangement uses TRBV7-3 and TRBJ1-2, with no clear D. Looked up from germline, CDR1 is SGHTA and CDR2 is FQGTGA. The ends were cut back, 3 bases at V and 4 bases at J, with 9 bases in the middle. The CDR3 length is 13 residues. As DNA, the CDR3 is TGTGCCAGCAGCTTGGTTGGGAGCTATGGCTACACCTTC. The encoded protein is CASSLVGSYGYTF.

This clone has just a few counts. The chain recombines TRBV6-1 with TRBJ2-5, with 8 bases aligning to TRBD1. Germline V gene sequence: CDR1 MNHNS, CDR2 SASEGT. There are 16 residues in the CDR3. The J segment lost 7 bases and the V segment lost 2 bases, leaving 12 bases of the junction unmatched. The DNA for the CDR3 is TGTGCCAGCAGTGAACAGGGGGCGGGCGCCCCCAGGACCCAGTACTTC. Translated, it gives CASSEQGAGAPRTQYF.

This clone was picked up a small number of times. This rearrangement joins TRBV28 to TRBJ2-3; D may be TRBD2 (6 bases). This CDR3 spans 14 amino acids. The ends were cut back, 6 bases at V and 0 bases at J, with 10 bases in the middle. From germline, CDR1 is MDHEN and CDR2 SYDVKM. CDR3 DNA: TGTGCCAGCAGGAGTGGGGGGAGCACAGATACGCAGTATTTT. Protein: CASRSGGSTDTQYF.

This clone was observed a few times. The chain combines TRBV6-5 with TRBJ2-7, with 8 bases lining up with TRBD1. Trimming at V came to 4 bases and at J to 2 bases, leaving 1 base not matched to a gene. CDR1 is MNHEY and CDR2 is SVGAGI in the germline V gene. CDR3 length: 13 amino acids. This CDR3 reads CASSFRGPYEQYF. CDR3 DNA sequence: TGTGCCAGCAGTTTCAGGGGGCCCTACGAGCAGTACTTC.

This clone was seen a few times. This chain joins TRBV15 and TRBJ1-6; D is uncertain. The CDR3 is made up of 12 amino acids. CDR1 is LNHNV, CDR2 YYDKDF, per germline (reference sequence). V was pared by 2 bases and J by 7 bases, with 3 bases between. In nucleotides, the CDR3 is TGTGCCACCAGCAGACCCAATTCACCCCTCCACTTT. Translation: CATSRPNSPLHF.

This clone came up once. This sequence joins TRBV6-1 and TRBJ2-7; D is undetermined. CDR1 and CDR2 from the germline V gene are MNHNS and SASEGT. This CDR3 has 10 residues. Trimming took 1 base from V and 9 from J, leaving 4 bases between them. CDR3 in DNA: TGTGCCAGCAGTGAAGATTGGCAGTACTTC. Its translation: CASSEDWQYF.

The V call is TRBV15, the J call TRBJ2-1, with TRBD2 matching 8 bases. Germline CDR1 reads LNHNV; CDR2 reads YYDKDF (reference sequence). With V trimmed by 5 bases and J by 1 base, 7 bases remained unmatched. The CDR3 runs to 16 residues. This chain's CDR3 is CATSSGLARSYNEQFF. As DNA, the CDR3 is TGTGCCACCAGCTCAGGACTAGCTCGGTCCTACAATGAGCAGTTCTTC.

This chain connects TRBV5-1 to TRBJ2-5, with no clear D. Trimming removed 0 bases at V and 4 bases at J, with 16 bases between. Germline values: CDR1 SGHRS, CDR2 YFSETQ. The CDR3 extends over 16 amino acids. CDR3 sequence (DNA): TGCGCCAGCAGCTTGGAAGGAAGGGTGGCAAGAGAGACCCAGTACTTC. As protein: CASSLEGRVARETQYF.

This clone was observed once. This chain links TRBV19 with TRBJ1-5; D gene unclear. This CDR3 region has 15 residues. The ends were cut back, 5 bases at V and 2 bases at J, with 13 bases in the middle. Germline V gene sequence: CDR1 LNHDA, CDR2 SQIVND (reference sequence). CDR3 sequence reads: CASSSMEAGNQPQHF. In DNA, the CDR3 is TGTGCCAGTAGTTCGATGGAGGCGGGCAATCAGCCCCAGCATTTT.